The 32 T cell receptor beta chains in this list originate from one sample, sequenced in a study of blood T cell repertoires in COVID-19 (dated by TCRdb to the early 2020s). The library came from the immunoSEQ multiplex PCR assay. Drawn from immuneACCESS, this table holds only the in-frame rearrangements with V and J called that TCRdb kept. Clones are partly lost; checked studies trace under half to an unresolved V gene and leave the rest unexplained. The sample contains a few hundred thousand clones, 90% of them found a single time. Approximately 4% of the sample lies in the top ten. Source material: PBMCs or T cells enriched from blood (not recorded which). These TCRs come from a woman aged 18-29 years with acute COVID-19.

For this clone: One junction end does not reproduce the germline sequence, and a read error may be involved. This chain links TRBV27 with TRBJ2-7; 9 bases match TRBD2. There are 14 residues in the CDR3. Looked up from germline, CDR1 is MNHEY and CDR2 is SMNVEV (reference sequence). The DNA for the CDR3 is TGTGCCAGCAGTTTGCCTTCCAGCGGGAGGCCGCCCGACTTC. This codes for CASSLPSSGRPPDF.

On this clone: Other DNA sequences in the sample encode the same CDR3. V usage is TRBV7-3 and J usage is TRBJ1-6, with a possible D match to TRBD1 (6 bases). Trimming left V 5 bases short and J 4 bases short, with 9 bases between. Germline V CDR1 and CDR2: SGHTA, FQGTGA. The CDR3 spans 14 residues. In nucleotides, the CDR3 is TGTGCCAGCAGCCTGCAGGGGTATAATTCACCCCTCCACTTT. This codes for CASSLQGYNSPLHF.

The CDR3 protein is CASSHDRVGQPQHF. DNA for the CDR3: TGTGCCAGTAGTCACGACAGGGTAGGTCAGCCCCAGCATTTT. The gene calls are TRBV19 and TRBJ1-5; 7 bases align to TRBD1. Germline V lookup: CDR1 LNHDA, CDR2 SQIVND (reference sequence). The V and J ends lost 5 bases and 6 bases, in that order; junction bases with no gene match: 7. The CDR3 is made up of 14 amino acids.

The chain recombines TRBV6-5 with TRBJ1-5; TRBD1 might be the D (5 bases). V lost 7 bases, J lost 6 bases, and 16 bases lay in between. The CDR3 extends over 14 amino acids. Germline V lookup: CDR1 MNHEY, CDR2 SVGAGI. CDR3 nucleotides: TGTGCCAGCATCCTGGGGGGGTCCGCTCAGCCCCAGCATTTT. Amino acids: CASILGGSAQPQHF.

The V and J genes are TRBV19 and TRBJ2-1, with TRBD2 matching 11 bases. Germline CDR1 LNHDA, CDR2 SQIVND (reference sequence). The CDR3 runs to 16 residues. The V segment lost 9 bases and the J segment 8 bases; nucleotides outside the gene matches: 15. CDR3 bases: TGTGCCAGCGCGAAACTTACTAGCGGGAGTTCTTATGAGCAGTTCTTC. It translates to CASAKLTSGSSYEQFF.

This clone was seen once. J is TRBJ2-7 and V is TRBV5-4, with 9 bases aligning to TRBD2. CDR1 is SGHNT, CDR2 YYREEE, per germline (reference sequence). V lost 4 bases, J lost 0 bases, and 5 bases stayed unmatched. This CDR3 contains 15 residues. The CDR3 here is CASSPSSGVSYEQYF. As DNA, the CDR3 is TGTGCCAGCAGCCCCTCTAGCGGGGTCTCCTACGAGCAGTACTTC. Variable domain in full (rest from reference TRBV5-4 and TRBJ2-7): ETGVTQSPTHLIKTRGQQVTLRCSSQSGHNTVSWYQQALGQGPQFIFQYYREEENGRGNFPPRFSGLQFPNYSSELNVNALELDDSALYLCASSPSSGVSYEQYFGPGTRLTVT.

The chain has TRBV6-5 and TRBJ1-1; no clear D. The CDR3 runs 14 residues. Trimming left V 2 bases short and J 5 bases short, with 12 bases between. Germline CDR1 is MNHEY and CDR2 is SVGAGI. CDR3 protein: CASSYEAWRTEAFF. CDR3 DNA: TGTGCCAGCAGTTACGAGGCCTGGAGGACTGAAGCTTTCTTT.

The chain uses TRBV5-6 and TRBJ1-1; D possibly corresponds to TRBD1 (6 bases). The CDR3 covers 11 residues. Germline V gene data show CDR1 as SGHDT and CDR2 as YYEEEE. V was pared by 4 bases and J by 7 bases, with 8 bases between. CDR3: CASSGTLEAFF. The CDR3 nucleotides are TGTGCCAGCAGCGGGACACTTGAAGCTTTCTTT. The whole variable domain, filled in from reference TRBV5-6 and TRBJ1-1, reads DAGVTQSPTHLIKTRGQQVTLRCSPKSGHDTVSWYQQALGQGPQFIFQYYEEEERQRGNFPDRFSGHQFPNYSSELNVNALLLGDSALYLCASSGTLEAFFGQGTRLTVV.

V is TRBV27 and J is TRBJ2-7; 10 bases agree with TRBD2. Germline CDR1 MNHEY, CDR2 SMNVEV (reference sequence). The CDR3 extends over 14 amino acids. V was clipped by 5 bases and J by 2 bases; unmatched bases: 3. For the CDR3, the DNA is TGTGCCAGCAGTACAACTAGCGGGGCCTACGAGCAGTACTTC. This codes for CASSTTSGAYEQYF.

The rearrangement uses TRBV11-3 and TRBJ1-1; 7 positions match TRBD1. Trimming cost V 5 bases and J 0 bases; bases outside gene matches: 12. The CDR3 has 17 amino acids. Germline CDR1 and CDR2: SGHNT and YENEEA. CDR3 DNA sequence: TGTGCCAGCAGCGCGACAGGGTCCTGGTCCCTGAACACTGAAGCTTTCTTT. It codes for CASSATGSWSLNTEAFF.

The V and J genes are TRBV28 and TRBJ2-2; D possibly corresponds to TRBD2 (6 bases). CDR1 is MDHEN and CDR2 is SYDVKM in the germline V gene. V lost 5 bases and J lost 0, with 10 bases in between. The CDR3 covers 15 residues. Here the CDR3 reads CASSGGFANTGELFF. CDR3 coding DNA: TGTGCCAGCAGTGGAGGGTTCGCGAACACCGGGGAGCTGTTTTTT. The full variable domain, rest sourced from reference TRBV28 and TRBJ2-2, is DVKVTQSSRYLVKRTGEKVFLECVQDMDHENMFWYRQDPGLGLRLIYFSYDVKMKEKGDIPEGYSVSREKKERFSLILESASTNQTSMYLCASSGGFANTGELFFGEGSRLTVL.

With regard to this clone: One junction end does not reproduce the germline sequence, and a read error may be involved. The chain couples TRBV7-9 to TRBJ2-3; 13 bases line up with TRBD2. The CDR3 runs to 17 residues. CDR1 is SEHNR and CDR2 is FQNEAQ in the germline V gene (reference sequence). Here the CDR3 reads CASRLGTSGIGGDTQYF. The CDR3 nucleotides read TGTGCCAGCAGATTAGGGACTAGCGGGATTGGGGGAGATACGCAGTATTTT.

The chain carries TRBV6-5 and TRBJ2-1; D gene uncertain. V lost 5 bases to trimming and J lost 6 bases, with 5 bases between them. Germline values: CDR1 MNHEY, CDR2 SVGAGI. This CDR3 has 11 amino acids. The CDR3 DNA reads TGTGCCAGCAGTCCTTTCAATGAGCAGTTCTTC. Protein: CASSPFNEQFF.

The CDR3 loop is CASSEQTYEQYF. In nucleotides, the CDR3 is TGTGCCAGCAGTGAACAGACTTACGAGCAGTACTTC. V gene TRBV6-1 combines with J gene TRBJ2-7; no definite D call. V lost 2 bases, J lost 4 bases, and 6 bases lay in between. The CDR3 sequence is 12 residues long. CDR1 and CDR2 (germline): MNHNS, SASEGT.

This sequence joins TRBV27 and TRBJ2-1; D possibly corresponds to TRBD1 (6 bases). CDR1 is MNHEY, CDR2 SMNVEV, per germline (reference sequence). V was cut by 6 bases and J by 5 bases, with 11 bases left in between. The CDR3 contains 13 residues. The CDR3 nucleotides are TGTGCCAGCAGCCGACAGGCGGACAATGAGCAGTTCTTC. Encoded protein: CASSRQADNEQFF.

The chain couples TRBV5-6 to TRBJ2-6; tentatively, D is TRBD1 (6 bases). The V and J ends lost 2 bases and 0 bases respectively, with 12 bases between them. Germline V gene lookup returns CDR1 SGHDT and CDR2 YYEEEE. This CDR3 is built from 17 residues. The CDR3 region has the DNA TGTGCCAGCAGCTTCATCCAACAGGGCTCTGGGGCCAACGTCCTGACTTTC. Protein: CASSFIQQGSGANVLTF.

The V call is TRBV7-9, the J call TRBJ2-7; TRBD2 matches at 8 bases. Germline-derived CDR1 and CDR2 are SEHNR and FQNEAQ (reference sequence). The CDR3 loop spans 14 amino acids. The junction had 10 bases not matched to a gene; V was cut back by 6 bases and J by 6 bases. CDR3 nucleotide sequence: TGTGCCAGCAGTTCCACCCGGGAGGGCCTCGAGCAGTACTTC. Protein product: CASSSTREGLEQYF.

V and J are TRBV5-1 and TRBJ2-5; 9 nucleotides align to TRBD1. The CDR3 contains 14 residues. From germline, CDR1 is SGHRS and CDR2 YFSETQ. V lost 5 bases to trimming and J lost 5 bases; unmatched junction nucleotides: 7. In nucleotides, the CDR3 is TGCGCCAGCAGATACAGGGGGCCCGGGGAGACCCAGTACTTC. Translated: CASRYRGPGETQYF.

Written as DNA, the CDR3 is TGTGCCAGCAGCCCAATCGACAGGTCTGGTGGCTACACCTTC. Its translation: CASSPIDRSGGYTF. This chain connects TRBV11-3 to TRBJ1-2; D is possibly TRBD1 (6 bases). The V gene's germline CDR1 is SGHNT and CDR2 YENEEA. The CDR3 is 14 residues long. V was clipped by 5 bases and J by 7 bases, with 17 bases between them.

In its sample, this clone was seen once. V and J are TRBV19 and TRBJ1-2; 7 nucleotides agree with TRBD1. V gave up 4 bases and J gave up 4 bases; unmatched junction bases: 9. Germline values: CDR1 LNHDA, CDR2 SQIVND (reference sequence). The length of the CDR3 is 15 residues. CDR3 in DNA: TGTGCCAGTAGTAAGGAGGACAGGATTGTCTATGGCTACACCTTC. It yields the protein CASSKEDRIVYGYTF.

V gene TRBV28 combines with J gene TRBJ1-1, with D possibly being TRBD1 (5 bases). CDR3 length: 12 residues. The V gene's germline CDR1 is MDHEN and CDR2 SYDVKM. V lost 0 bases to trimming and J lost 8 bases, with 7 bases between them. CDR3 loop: CASSLWKGEAFF. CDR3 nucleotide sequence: TGTGCCAGCAGTTTATGGAAGGGGGAAGCTTTCTTT.

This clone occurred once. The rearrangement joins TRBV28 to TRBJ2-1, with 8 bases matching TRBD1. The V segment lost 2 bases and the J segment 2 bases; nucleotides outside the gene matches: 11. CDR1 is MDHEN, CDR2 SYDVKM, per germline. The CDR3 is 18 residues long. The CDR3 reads CASSLPRLRDRPYNEQFF. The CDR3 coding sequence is TGTGCCAGCAGTTTACCCCGTCTTCGGGACAGGCCCTACAATGAGCAGTTCTTC. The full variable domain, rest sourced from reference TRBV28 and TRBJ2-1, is DVKVTQSSRYLVKRTGEKVFLECVQDMDHENMFWYRQDPGLGLRLIYFSYDVKMKEKGDIPEGYSVSREKKERFSLILESASTNQTSMYLCASSLPRLRDRPYNEQFFGPGTRLTVL.

The CDR3 coding sequence is TGTGCCAGCTCACCACGTAAGAGTCTGATTCGGGACGAGCAGTACTTC. Residues: CASSPRKSLIRDEQYF. This chain links TRBV18 with TRBJ2-7, with D hard to call. Trimming removed 1 base at V and 5 bases at J, with 18 bases between. Germline V lookup: CDR1 KGHSH, CDR2 LQKENI. The CDR3 extends over 16 amino acids.

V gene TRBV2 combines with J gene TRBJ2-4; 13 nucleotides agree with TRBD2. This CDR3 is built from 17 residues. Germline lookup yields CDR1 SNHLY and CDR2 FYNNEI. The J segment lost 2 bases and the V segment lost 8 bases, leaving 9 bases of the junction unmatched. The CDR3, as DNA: TGTGCCAGCCTTCAGACTAGCGGGAGGCGGACCAAAAACATTCAGTACTTC. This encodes CASLQTSGRRTKNIQYF. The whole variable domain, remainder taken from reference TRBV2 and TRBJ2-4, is EPEVTQTPSHQVTQMGQEVILRCVPISNHLYFYWYRQILGQKVEFLVSFYNNEISEKSEIFDDQFSVERPDGSNFTLKIRSTKLEDSAMYFCASLQTSGRRTKNIQYFGAGTRLSVL.

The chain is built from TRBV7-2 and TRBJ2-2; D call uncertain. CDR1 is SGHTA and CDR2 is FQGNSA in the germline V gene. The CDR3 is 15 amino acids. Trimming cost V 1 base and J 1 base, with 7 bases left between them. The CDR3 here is CASSLGQLNTGELFF. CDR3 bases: TGTGCCAGCAGCTTAGGACAACTGAACACCGGGGAGCTGTTTTTT.

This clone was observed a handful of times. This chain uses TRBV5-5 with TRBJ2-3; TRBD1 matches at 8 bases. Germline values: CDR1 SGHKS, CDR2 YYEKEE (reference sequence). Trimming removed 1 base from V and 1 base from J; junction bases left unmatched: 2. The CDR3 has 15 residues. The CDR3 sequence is CASSLMGQGTDTQYF. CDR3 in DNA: TGTGCCAGCAGCTTGATGGGACAGGGCACAGATACGCAGTATTTT.

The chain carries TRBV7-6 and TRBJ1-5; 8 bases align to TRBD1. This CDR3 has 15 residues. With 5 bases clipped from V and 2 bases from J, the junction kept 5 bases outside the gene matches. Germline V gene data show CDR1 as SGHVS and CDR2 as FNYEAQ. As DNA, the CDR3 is TGTGCCAGCAGCCCCGGACAGGGAGGCAATCAGCCCCAGCATTTT. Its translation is CASSPGQGGNQPQHF. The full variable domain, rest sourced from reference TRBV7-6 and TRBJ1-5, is GAGVSQSPRYKVTKRGQDVALRCDPISGHVSLYWYRQALGQGPEFLTYFNYEAQQDKSGLPNDRFSAERPEGSISTLTIQRTEQRDSAMYRCASSPGQGGNQPQHFGDGTRLSIL.

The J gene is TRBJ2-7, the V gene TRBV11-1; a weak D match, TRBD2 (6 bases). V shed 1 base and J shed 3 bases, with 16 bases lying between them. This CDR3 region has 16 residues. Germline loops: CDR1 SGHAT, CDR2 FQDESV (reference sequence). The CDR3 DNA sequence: TGTGCCAGCAGCTTAGGTCGGGGGACTTCTCTCTACGAGCAGTACTTC. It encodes CASSLGRGTSLYEQYF.

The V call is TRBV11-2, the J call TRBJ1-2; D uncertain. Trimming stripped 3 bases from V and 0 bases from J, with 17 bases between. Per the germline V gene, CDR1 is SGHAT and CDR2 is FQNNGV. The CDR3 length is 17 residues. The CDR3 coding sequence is TGTGCCAGCAGCTTTAGGTCGAGTCAGGTCGCTAACTATGGCTACACCTTC. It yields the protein CASSFRSSQVANYGYTF.

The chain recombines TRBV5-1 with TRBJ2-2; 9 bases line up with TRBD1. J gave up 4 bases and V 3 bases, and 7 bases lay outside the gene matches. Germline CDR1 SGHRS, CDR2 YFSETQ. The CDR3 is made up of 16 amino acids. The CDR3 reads CASSWDRAGRTGELFF. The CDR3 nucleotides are TGCGCCAGCAGCTGGGACAGGGCGGGCCGCACCGGGGAGCTGTTTTTT. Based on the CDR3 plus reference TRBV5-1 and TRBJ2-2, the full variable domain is KAGVTQTPRYLIKTRGQQVTLSCSPISGHRSVSWYQQTPGQGLQFLFEYFSETQRNKGNFPGRFSGRQFSNSRSEMNVSTLELGDSALYLCASSWDRAGRTGELFFGEGSRLTVL.

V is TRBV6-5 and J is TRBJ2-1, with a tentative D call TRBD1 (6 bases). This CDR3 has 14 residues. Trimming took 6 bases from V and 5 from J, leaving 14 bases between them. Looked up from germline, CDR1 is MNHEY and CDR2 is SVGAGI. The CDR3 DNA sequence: TGTGCCAGCAGGTACCAGGGGACGAACAATGAGCAGTTCTTC. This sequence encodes CASRYQGTNNEQFF.

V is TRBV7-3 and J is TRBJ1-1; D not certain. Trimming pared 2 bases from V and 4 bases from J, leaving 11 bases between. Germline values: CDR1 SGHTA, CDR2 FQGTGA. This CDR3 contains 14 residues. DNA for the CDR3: TGTGCCAGCAGCTTAGGAGGGAGTAGCACTGAAGCTTTCTTT. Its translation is CASSLGGSSTEAFF. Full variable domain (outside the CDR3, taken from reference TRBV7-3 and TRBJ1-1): GAGVSQTPSNKVTEKGKYVELRCDPISGHTALYWYRQSLGQGPEFLIYFQGTGAADDSGLPNDRFFAVRPEGSVSTLKIQRTERGDSAVYLCASSLGGSSTEAFFGQGTRLTVV.